This T cell receptor (beta chain) emerged from a study of T cell changes during pregnancy in multiple sclerosis. Per the germline V gene, CDR1 is MDHEN and CDR2 is SYDVKM. Trimming took 3 bases from V and 6 from J, leaving 15 bases between them. The CDR3 covers 15 residues. Profiled with immunoSEQ multiplex PCR; TCRdb holds only in-frame clones, not every one. Among about 59,000 clones listed, about 95% were seen once. The source of this sequence is a female donor with multiple sclerosis, enrolled in a pregnancy study. The chain couples TRBV28 to TRBJ2-1; no clear D. Sequenced material: CD8+ T cells from peripheral blood mononuclear cells, taken after pregnancy. The CDR3 region has the DNA TGTGCCAGCAGTTTCCCCTCAGGCCTCGGCAATGAGCAGTTCTTC. It encodes CASSFPSGLGNEQFF.